The 21 T cell receptor beta chains reported below all come from one sample, sequenced in a study of cytomegalovirus exposure and HLA in healthy donors (TCRdb year 2017). The library was produced with the immunoSEQ multiplex PCR assay. The multiplex PCR relied on a mix of 60 forward primers for TCR Vbeta segments and 13 reverse primers for TCR Jbeta segments. The clones in this table, taken by TCRdb from immuneACCESS, are in-frame only. Not every clone is retained; where verified, under half of the shortfall comes from an unresolved V gene, and the cause of the rest is unknown. This sample comprises 150,000 to 200,000 clones, over 65% of them detected only once. Clones ranked in the top ten supply around 3.5% of the sample. The specimen was PBMCs. Source of these receptors: a woman between 55 and 75 years old in good health and CMV-seropositive.

The CDR3 nucleotides read TGTGCCAGTAGTATGGGTAGTGGAGAAGAGACCCAGTACTTC. It specifies CASSMGSGEETQYF. The chain employs TRBV19 and TRBJ2-5; D unclear. The V gene's germline CDR1 is LNHDA and CDR2 SQIVND (reference sequence). The V and J ends lost 3 bases and 3 bases respectively, with 11 bases between them. The CDR3 spans 14 residues.

The genes are TRBV29-1 and TRBJ1-2; 10 bases align to TRBD1. This CDR3 comprises 14 residues. The germline V gene encodes CDR1 SQVTM and CDR2 ANQGSEA. The ends lost 4 bases at V and 3 bases at J; junction bases unmatched: 5. The CDR3 region is CSVAPGTGDYGYTF. DNA of the CDR3: TGCAGCGTTGCTCCCGGGACAGGGGACTATGGCTACACCTTC. Variable domain in full (rest from reference TRBV29-1 and TRBJ1-2): SAVISQKPSRDICQRGTSLTIQCQVDSQVTMMFWYRQQPGQSLTLIATANQGSEATYESGFVIDKFPISRPNLTFSTLTVSNMSPEDSSIYLCSVAPGTGDYGYTFGSGTRLTVV.

The gene calls are TRBV7-3 and TRBJ1-1; D remains unclear. The CDR3 contains 14 residues. The V gene's germline CDR1 is SGHTA and CDR2 FQGTGA. The V gene lost 3 bases and the J gene lost 1 base, with 9 bases spanning the gap. The CDR3, as DNA: TGTGCCAGCAGCTTGGGTGGGAGGAACACTGAAGCTTTCTTT. Its translation: CASSLGGRNTEAFF.

V gene TRBV5-5 combines with J gene TRBJ1-3, with 7 bases identical to TRBD1. The CDR3 spans 15 residues. Trimming took 4 bases from V and 2 from J; bases not matched to a gene: 6. Germline CDR1 is SGHKS and CDR2 is YYEKEE (reference sequence). The CDR3 here is CASSRDRDPGNTIYF. CDR3 in DNA: TGTGCCAGCAGCCGAGACAGGGACCCTGGAAACACCATATATTTT.

V is TRBV7-3 and J is TRBJ2-7, with 13 bases aligning to TRBD2. The V segment lost 5 bases and the J segment 5 bases; nucleotides outside the gene matches: 9. Germline lookup yields CDR1 SGHTA and CDR2 FQGTGA. The CDR3 runs 16 residues. The CDR3 DNA follows: TGTGCCAGCAGCCGGCGCCCGGGACTAGCGGGAAACGAGCAGTACTTC. Translation: CASSRRPGLAGNEQYF. Full variable domain (outside the CDR3, taken from reference TRBV7-3 and TRBJ2-7): GAGVSQTPSNKVTEKGKYVELRCDPISGHTALYWYRQSLGQGPEFLIYFQGTGAADDSGLPNDRFFAVRPEGSVSTLKIQRTERGDSAVYLCASSRRPGLAGNEQYFGPGTRLTVT.

This sequence joins TRBV7-2 and TRBJ2-2; D is unclear. Trimming stripped 0 bases from V and 6 bases from J, with 5 bases between. This CDR3 has 13 residues. The germline CDR1 and CDR2 sequences are SGHTA and FQGNSA. The CDR3 region is CASSLAIAGELFF. CDR3 sequence (DNA): TGTGCCAGCAGCTTAGCAATCGCCGGGGAGCTGTTTTTT.

The chain joins TRBV25-1 to TRBJ1-5, with D possibly being TRBD1 (5 bases). Per the germline V gene, CDR1 is MGHDK and CDR2 is SYGVNS. The CDR3 sequence is 13 residues long. V gave up 7 bases and J gave up 0 bases, with 7 bases separating them. The CDR3 DNA is TGTGCCAGCACTCAGGGTAGCAATCAGCCCCAGCATTTT. Its protein is CASTQGSNQPQHF.

The rearrangement uses TRBV5-4 and TRBJ2-2; 13 nucleotides align to TRBD2. The trim removed 4 bases at V and 5 bases at J, leaving 2 bases unmatched. Germline CDR1 SGHNT, CDR2 YYREEE (reference sequence). The CDR3 covers 15 residues. CDR3 nucleotide sequence: TGTGCCAGCAGCGGACTAGCGGGAGCGACCGGGGAGCTGTTTTTT. Protein product: CASSGLAGATGELFF.

The chain recombines TRBV4-2 with TRBJ2-7; no definite D call. This CDR3 contains 12 residues. Germline CDR1 is LGHNA and CDR2 is YNFKEQ. Trimming removed 4 bases at V and 4 bases at J, with 8 bases between. This CDR3 is CASSPDWYEQYF. Written as DNA, the CDR3 is TGTGCCAGCAGCCCTGACTGGTACGAGCAGTACTTC.

There are a few counts of this clone. The chain couples TRBV4-3 to TRBJ1-1; maybe TRBD1 (5 bases). The ends were cut back, 1 base at V and 4 bases at J, with 10 bases in the middle. Germline V lookup: CDR1 LGHNA, CDR2 YSLEER. The CDR3 consists of 14 residues. The CDR3 is CASSQGRVVTEAFF. In DNA form, the CDR3 reads TGCGCCAGCAGCCAAGGCAGGGTGGTCACTGAAGCTTTCTTT.

V usage is TRBV10-3 and J usage is TRBJ2-7; TRBD2 aligns across 11 bases. V lost 4 bases, J lost 3 bases, and 8 bases stayed unmatched. The CDR3 has 16 residues. CDR1 ENHRY and CDR2 SYGVKD come from the germline V gene. The CDR3 spells CAISGGSLAGGYEQYF. The CDR3 region has the DNA TGTGCCATCAGTGGAGGCTCGCTAGCGGGAGGCTACGAGCAGTACTTC.

Here the CDR3 DNA reads TGTGCCTGGAGGATAGGGGGCGGCTCCGAGCAGTACTTC. Protein product: CAWRIGGGSEQYF. The chain is built from TRBV30 and TRBJ2-7, with TRBD1 identical over 7 bases. V gave up 3 bases and J gave up 6 bases; unmatched junction bases: 8. There are 13 residues in the CDR3. In germline, CDR1 is GTSNPN, CDR2 SVGIG (reference sequence). The full variable domain, rest sourced from reference TRBV30 and TRBJ2-7, is SQTIHQWPATLVQPVGSPLSLECTVEGTSNPNLYWYRQAAGRGLQLLFYSVGIGQISSEVPQNLSASRPQDRQFILSSKKLLLSDSGFYLCAWRIGGGSEQYFGPGTRLTVT.

The chain is built from TRBV27 and TRBJ2-1, with TRBD2 identical over 10 bases. Losses at the gene ends were 6 bases for V and 7 bases for J; bases not matched to a gene: 9. CDR3 size: 15 residues. Per the germline V gene, CDR1 is MNHEY and CDR2 is SMNVEV (reference sequence). The CDR3 DNA reads as TGTGCCAGCAGAAAGCCGGGACTAGCGTTTAATGAGCAGTTCTTC. As protein: CASRKPGLAFNEQFF.

The chain is built from TRBV11-2 and TRBJ2-2, with D possibly TRBD1 on 6 matching bases. Looked up from germline, CDR1 is SGHAT and CDR2 is FQNNGV. The CDR3 sequence is 13 residues long. Trimming shortened V by 6 bases and J by 7 bases, and 12 bases separated the two germline ends. The CDR3 bases are TGTGCCAGCAGTCCAGGGGTGGGCGGGGAGCTGTTTTTT. The encoded protein is CASSPGVGGELFF.

The genes are TRBV2 and TRBJ2-7, with D possibly TRBD1 on 5 matching bases. The CDR3 length is 13 residues. The V gene lost 6 bases and the J gene lost 5 bases, with 14 bases spanning the gap. Per the germline V gene, CDR1 is SNHLY and CDR2 is FYNNEI. CDR3: CASRLTGRDEQYF. CDR3 bases: TGTGCCAGCAGGCTCACAGGCCGGGACGAGCAGTACTTC.

As regards this clone: Germline is not matched at one junction end, which may reflect a read error. The gene calls are TRBV7-2 and TRBJ1-1; D remains unclear. The germline V gene has CDR1 SGHTA and CDR2 FQGNSA. The CDR3 is made up of 15 amino acids. The CDR3 coding sequence is TGTGCCAGCAGCTTAAATCTTCTTGGGAGGACTGAAACTTTCTTT. This translates into CASSLNLLGRTETFF.

V gene TRBV4-3 combines with J gene TRBJ2-7, with D tentatively TRBD2 (5 bases). The V and J ends lost 1 base and 3 bases respectively, with 7 bases between them. The CDR3 is 13 amino acids. Per the germline V gene, CDR1 is LGHNA and CDR2 is YSLEER. CDR3 amino acids: CASSQVRGYEQYF. In nucleotides, the CDR3 is TGCGCCAGCAGCCAAGTTCGGGGCTACGAGCAGTACTTC.

The rearrangement joins TRBV6-1 to TRBJ2-1; 9 positions agree with TRBD1. Germline assignment: CDR1 MNHNS and CDR2 SASEGT. The CDR3 totals 15 residues. With 3 bases clipped from V and 5 bases from J, the junction kept 5 bases outside the gene matches. CDR3 protein: CASSDPGQGHNEQFF. CDR3 DNA sequence: TGTGCCAGCAGTGACCCGGGACAGGGACACAATGAGCAGTTCTTC.

The chain uses TRBV4-1 and TRBJ2-1; 12 bases align to TRBD2. Germline CDR1 is MGHRA and CDR2 is YSYEKL. The ends lost 2 bases at V and 4 bases at J; junction bases unmatched: 0. The CDR3 length is 15 residues. The CDR3 loop is CASSQLAGGYNEQFF. The CDR3, as DNA: TGCGCCAGCAGCCAACTAGCGGGAGGGTACAATGAGCAGTTCTTC.

This chain uses TRBV5-6 with TRBJ2-6; 9 nucleotides line up with TRBD1. There are 17 residues in the CDR3. Trimming at V came to 0 bases and at J to 4 bases, leaving 5 bases not matched to a gene. Germline CDR1 reads SGHDT; CDR2 reads YYEEEE. In DNA, the CDR3 is TGTGCCAGCAGCTTGGTACAGGGGGCGCTCGGGGCCAACGTCCTGACTTTC. Translation: CASSLVQGALGANVLTF.

V and J are TRBV19 and TRBJ1-4, with a tentative D call TRBD1 (6 bases). CDR3 size: 14 residues. The V gene's germline CDR1 is LNHDA and CDR2 SQIVND (reference sequence). V shed 3 bases and J shed 6 bases, with 11 bases lying between them. For the CDR3, the DNA is TGTGCCAGTAGTATGGACAGCCTTGATGAAAAACTGTTTTTT. Translated: CASSMDSLDEKLFF.